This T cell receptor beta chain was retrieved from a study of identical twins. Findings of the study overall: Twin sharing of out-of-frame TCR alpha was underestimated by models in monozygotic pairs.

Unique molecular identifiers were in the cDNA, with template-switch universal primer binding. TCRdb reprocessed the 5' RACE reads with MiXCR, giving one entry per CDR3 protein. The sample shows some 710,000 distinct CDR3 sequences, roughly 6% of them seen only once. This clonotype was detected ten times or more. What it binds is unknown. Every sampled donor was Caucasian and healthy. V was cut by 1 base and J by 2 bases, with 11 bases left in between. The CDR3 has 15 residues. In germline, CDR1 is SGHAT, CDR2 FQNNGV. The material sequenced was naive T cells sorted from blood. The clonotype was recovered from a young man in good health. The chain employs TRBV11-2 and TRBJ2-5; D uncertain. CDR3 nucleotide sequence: TGTGCCAGCAGCTTAGGACCGCTACCTCAAGAGACCCAGTACTTC. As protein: CASSLGPLPQETQYF. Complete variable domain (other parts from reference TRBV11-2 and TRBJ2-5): EAGVAQSPRYKIIEKRQSVAFWCNPISGHATLYWYQQILGQGPKLLIQFQNNGVVDDSQLPKDRFSAERLKGVDSTLKIQPAKLEDSAVYLCASSLGPLPQETQYFGPGTRLLVL.